This entry concerns a single TCR beta chain. Its matching antigen is unknown. Here immunoSEQ multiplex PCR was the method, and the copy in TCRdb shows in-frame clones only, minus some. The sample includes about 7,000 clones, 57% of them seen just once. The CDR3 has 14 residues. The germline V gene encodes CDR1 SGHRS and CDR2 YFSETQ. V was trimmed by 0 bases and J by 8 bases, leaving 13 bases between them. The data belong to a study of STAT3 mutations in large granular lymphocyte leukemia. Study-wide points: At least one immunodominant TCR beta clonotype appeared in every T-cell large granular lymphocyte leukemia patient.

The clonotype was recovered from a boy between 5 and 17 years old with T-cell large granular lymphocyte leukemia. Some clones in this sample may be carry-over from other donors' samples. The gene calls are TRBV5-1 and TRBJ2-3; a weak D match, TRBD1 (5 bases). Specimen: peripheral blood mononuclear cells. The CDR3 region has the DNA TGCGCCAGCAGCTTGGAGGGGTCCGACGTTACGCAGTATTTT. It translates to CASSLEGSDVTQYF. Using reference TRBV5-1 and TRBJ2-3 for the parts outside the CDR3, the full variable domain is KAGVTQTPRYLIKTRGQQVTLSCSPISGHRSVSWYQQTPGQGLQFLFEYFSETQRNKGNFPGRFSGRQFSNSRSEMNVSTLELGDSALYLCASSLEGSDVTQYFGPGTRLTVL.